One sample yielded the 3 T cell receptor beta chains listed below, sequenced in a study of T cell clonality in common variable immunodeficiency. Data came from immunoSEQ multiplex PCR; TCRdb stores just in-frame clones and leaves some out. The sample gives about 42,000 clones, none seen only once, and the top ten clones hold about 1.3%. Sequenced sample: peripheral blood mononuclear cells. These receptors were collected from a person between 18 and 75 years old in good health.

In its sample, this clone was seen many times. The observed sequence ends 3 residues before the CDR3 terminus, with the missing tail filled in from the germline J gene. The chain employs TRBV13 and TRBJ1-1; D call uncertain. The germline gives CDR1 PRHDT, CDR2 FYEKMQ (reference sequence). This CDR3 region has 15 residues. Deletions cut 1 base from V and 5 bases from J, with 14 bases between. Here the CDR3 reads CASSLDYTGGTEAFF. The CDR3 bases that were read are TGTGCCAGCAGCTTAGATTACACCGGAGGGACTGAA.

This clone has only a few counts. The CDR3 extends 3 residues past the end of the read, so its final part is completed from the germline J gene. V and J are TRBV20-1 and TRBJ2-7; D perhaps matches TRBD2 (5 bases). CDR3 size: 14 residues. Looked up from germline, CDR1 is DFQATT and CDR2 is SNEGSKA (reference sequence). V shed 4 bases and J shed 2 bases, with 15 bases lying between them. Incomplete CDR3 DNA: TGCAGTGCTACCGGAGGCCGAGACACCTACGAG. As protein: CSATGGRDTYE. Given in full, the CDR3 is CSATGGRDTYEQYF.

In this sample, this clone turned up many times. Sequencing ends 3 residues short of the CDR3 end; the germline J gene provides the rest. The chain recombines TRBV20-1 with TRBJ1-6; maybe TRBD1 (5 bases). V lost 0 bases and J lost 7, with 13 bases in between. CDR1 and CDR2 from the germline V gene are DFQATT and SNEGSKA (reference sequence). This CDR3 has 15 residues. The covered CDR3 bases are TGCAGTGCTAGAGATAGGGGACTGAAGAATTCACCC. Protein sequence: CSARDRGLKNSP. The whole CDR3 sequence is CSARDRGLKNSPLHF.